This is a list of T cell receptor beta chains from one sample in a study of T cells in Graves' hyperthyroidism and ophthalmopathy. Via MiXCR, TCRdb re-called the multiplex PCR reads, giving one row per CDR3 protein. The sample records 350,000 or so distinct CDR3 sequences, roughly 18% being singletons. The sequenced sample was blood. The receptors derive from a woman in her 50s with Graves' hyperthyroidism. The CDR3 runs from the conserved cysteine through the conserved F or W. A D gene is named only where the DNA matches it firmly. Expanded clones are given a class, and other clones once, few, many or no size at all.

CDR3aa | CDR3nt | d_gene | abundance | j_gene | v_gene
CAISVRREETQYF | TGTGCCATCAGTGTACGCAGAGAAGAGACCCAGTACTTC | NA | many | TRBJ2-5 | TRBV10-3
CASSVYTLGTQYF | TGTGCCAGCAGCGTGTACACGCTAGGGACCCAGTACTTC | NA | few | TRBJ2-5 | TRBV9
CASSLDRGLSYEQYF | TGTGCCAGCAGCTTAGATCGCGGCCTCTCCTACGAGCAGTACTTC | NA | many | TRBJ2-7 | TRBV11-2
CASSHRRLASHEQYF | TGTGCCAGCAGCCACCGACGACTAGCCTCCCACGAGCAGTACTTC | TRBD2 | NA | TRBJ2-7 | TRBV9
CASSEEGTGGFSYEQYF | TGTGCCAGCAGTGAAGAGGGGACAGGTGGATTCTCCTACGAGCAGTACTTC | TRBD1 | many | TRBJ2-7 | TRBV2
CASSESTSGTQYF | TGCGCCAGCAGTGAGTCAACTAGCGGAACGCAGTATTTT | TRBD2 | NA | TRBJ2-3 | TRBV10-1
CASSLSPSQTGLRPYEQYF | TGCGCCAGCAGCTTATCCCCTTCCCAAACAGGACTTAGGCCTTACGAGCAGTACTTC | NA | NA | TRBJ2-7 | TRBV5-1
CASSVVGGIHNEQFF | TGTGCCAGCAGCGTAGTTGGCGGGATCCACAATGAGCAGTTCTTC | NA | few | TRBJ2-1 | TRBV9
CASSIDSGGSYNEQFF | TGTGCCAGTAGTATAGATTCAGGGGGCTCCTACAATGAGCAGTTCTTC | TRBD1 | few | TRBJ2-1 | TRBV19
CSATGTQEAFF | TGCAGTGCTACCGGGACCCAAGAAGCTTTCTTT | NA | many | TRBJ1-1 | TRBV20-1
CASSQAAAGTGELFF | TGTGCCAGCAGCCAAGCGGCCGCCGGCACCGGGGAGCTGTTTTTT | NA | many | TRBJ2-2 | TRBV3-1
CASSVSGVKETQYF | TGTGCCAGCAGCGTTTCAGGGGTGAAAGAGACCCAGTACTTC | NA | few | TRBJ2-5 | TRBV9
CASSQATGTGELFF | TGCGCCAGCAGCCAAGCGACAGGGACCGGGGAGCTGTTTTTT | TRBD1 | few | TRBJ2-2 | TRBV4-1
CASGDSVSNEQFF | TGTGCCAGCGGGGACTCAGTTTCCAATGAGCAGTTCTTC | NA | many | TRBJ2-1 | TRBV6-2/TRBV6-3
CASSSEVPSGRGGNIQYF | TGTGCCAGCAGCTCAGAGGTGCCTAGCGGGAGAGGAGGAAACATTCAGTACTTC | TRBD2 | few | TRBJ2-4 | TRBV7-9
CASRREGMGQETQYF | TGTGCCAGCAGGCGGGAGGGTATGGGGCAAGAGACCCAGTACTTC | TRBD2 | many | TRBJ2-5 | TRBV12-3/TRBV12-4
CASSRGGPDEQFF | TGTGCCAGCAGCCGGGGGGGGCCGGATGAGCAGTTCTTC | NA | NA | TRBJ2-1 | TRBV3-1
CAISEEGWDGYTF | TGTGCCATCAGTGAGGAGGGGTGGGATGGCTACACCTTC | NA | NA | TRBJ1-2 | TRBV10-3
CASSFLAGAQETQYF | TGTGCCAGCAGTTTTCTAGCGGGCGCTCAAGAGACCCAGTACTTC | TRBD2 | NA | TRBJ2-5 | TRBV27
CASRATGATHYGYTF | TGTGCCAGTAGGGCAACAGGGGCCACCCACTATGGCTACACCTTC | TRBD1 | NA | TRBJ1-2 | TRBV19
CASSLAPGPRLTDTQYF | TGTGCCAGCAGCTTAGCGCCGGGACCCCGGCTGACAGATACGCAGTATTTT | NA | few | TRBJ2-3 | TRBV7-6
CASSQGSNEKLFF | TGTGCCAGCAGCCAGGGATCTAATGAAAAACTGTTTTTT | NA | NA | TRBJ1-4 | TRBV5-6
CASSYGSWGSGNTIYF | TGTGCCAGCAGTTACGGGTCATGGGGCAGTGGAAACACCATATATTTT | NA | many | TRBJ1-3 | TRBV6-5
CASSLGPPDSYNEQFF | TGCGCCAGCAGCTTGGGCCCACCGGACTCCTACAATGAGCAGTTCTTC | NA | few | TRBJ2-1 | TRBV5-1
CASSLEDSPYTEAFF | TGTGCCAGCAGCTTAGAGGACAGCCCTTACACTGAAGCTTTCTTT | NA | NA | TRBJ1-1 | TRBV7-8
CASSGTKGYTF | TGTGCCAGCAGTGGAACGAAGGGCTACACCTTC | NA | few | TRBJ1-2 | TRBV2
CSASLDQYEQYF | TGCAGTGCTTCCTTGGACCAGTACGAGCAGTACTTC | NA | few | TRBJ2-7 | TRBV20-1
CASSLQGGNGYTF | TGTGCCAGCTCATTGCAGGGTGGTAATGGCTACACCTTC | NA | many | TRBJ1-2 | TRBV18
CSAFTGREQETQYF | TGCAGTGCTTTCACAGGGAGGGAGCAAGAGACCCAGTACTTC | NA | many | TRBJ2-5 | TRBV20-1
CASSPLLGGQLQETQYF | TGTGCCAGCTCACCACTTCTGGGGGGGCAACTACAAGAGACCCAGTACTTC | NA | once | TRBJ2-5 | TRBV18
CASSLLAGLSTDTQYF | TGTGCCAGCAGTTTACTAGCGGGCCTTAGCACAGATACGCAGTATTTT | TRBD2 | NA | TRBJ2-3 | TRBV6-9
CATSTLLGSGPELNYNEQFF | TGTGCCACCAGCACCCTCCTAGGGAGCGGACCGGAGCTGAACTACAATGAGCAGTTCTTC | NA | few | TRBJ2-1 | TRBV15
CASSPTSGSPNEQFF | TGTGCCAGCAGCCCTACTAGCGGGAGCCCCAATGAGCAGTTCTTC | TRBD2 | few | TRBJ2-1 | TRBV9
CASSNLRDMRGDEQFF | TGTGCCAGCAGCAACCTCCGGGACATGAGGGGCGATGAGCAGTTCTTC | NA | NA | TRBJ2-1 | TRBV6-1
CASSLDQASYNEQFF | TGTGCCAGCAGCTTAGATCAGGCGTCCTACAATGAGCAGTTCTTC | NA | many | TRBJ2-1 | TRBV11-2
CASSYRTSGFPDTQYF | TGTGCCAGCAGTTATAGGACTAGCGGGTTCCCAGATACGCAGTATTTT | TRBD2 | many | TRBJ2-3 | TRBV2
CASSRDRYSNPPQHF | TGCGCCAGCAGTAGGGACAGGTATAGCAATCCGCCCCAGCATTTT | TRBD1 | NA | TRBJ1-5 | TRBV10-2
CSAHSVEYYGYTF | TGCAGTGCTCACAGCGTCGAGTACTATGGCTACACCTTC | NA | few | TRBJ1-2 | TRBV20-1
CASSSPALVGSYEQYF | TGTGCCAGCAGCTCCCCTGCGCTCGTGGGGTCCTACGAGCAGTACTTC | NA | few | TRBJ2-7 | TRBV3-1
CSALGARSNQPQHF | TGCAGTGCTCTCGGTGCACGGAGCAATCAGCCCCAGCATTTT | NA | NA | TRBJ1-5 | TRBV20-1
CASSLIGGLHGYTF | TGTGCCAGCAGCTTAATAGGGGGCTTGCATGGCTACACCTTC | TRBD1 | NA | TRBJ1-2 | TRBV7-9
CASYPQGSTDTQYF | TGTGCCAGTTACCCCCAGGGGAGCACAGATACGCAGTATTTT | NA | few | TRBJ2-3 | TRBV6-1